This T cell receptor (beta chain) was sequenced during a study of tissue T cells after allogeneic stem cell transplantation (dated 2022 in TCRdb). General notes on the study: The study profiled TCR beta repertoires in many tissues obtained from research autopsies of patients with and without GVHD, and also in mouse models of GVHD. On the human side, the study was prospective and observational, with no blinding or randomization.

Library preparation employed the immunoSEQ multiplex PCR assay. Adaptive Biotechnologies performed the TCRbeta CDR3 sequencing at survey depth and reported CDR3 sequences, V/J genes, productive frequency and template counts. TCR beta CDR3 regions were amplified from genomic DNA instead of RNA. The study's own analysis went as follows. Pairwise repertoire overlap between tissues was quantified with Jensen-Shannon divergence, where 1 means complete divergence and 0 identical. Based on pairwise JSD values, tissues were grouped by single-linkage agglomerative hierarchical clustering, and the results were shown as dendrograms. GLIPH2 was applied to all patient samples using simulation_depth 1000, kmer_min_depth 3, and cdr3_length_cutoff 8, and only groups with more than two unique CDR3s were retained. A standardized tissue-overlap score was calculated by extrapolating Jaccard GLIPH-group overlap across patients to a standard repertoire size of 1000 clones. To look at how diversity was associated with clinical or experimental variables, linear mixed-effect models were used, with tissue treated as a fixed effect and individual treated as a random effect. Sourced from immuneACCESS, this table was stored by TCRdb with only in-frame sequences that have V and J called. A share of the clones is absent; for the studies checked, an unresolved V gene accounts for under half, and the remainder has no known explanation. For V, J and clone size, that table is used; D and trimming come from the DNA. This sample has some 48,000 clones in its table, and about three quarters of those were observed once. The ten largest clones add up to around 0.52% of the sample.

A remark on this clone: Its recognized antigen is unknown. Throughout, gene names and germline sequences are given for the mouse. The CDR3 extends 1 residue past the end of the read, so its final part is completed from the germline J gene. The same CDR3 arises from other DNA sequences in this sample as well.

Overall study outcomes, separate from this receptor: The study did not determine which tissue TCRs were alloreactive or antigen-specific, and some clones might have been persisting host cells. Within patients, how anatomically similar tissues were was a major factor shaping TCR repertoire composition, regardless of disease or transplant status. In both patients and mice, T cells from blood and spleen picked up only a limited part of the TCR repertoire that was detected in tissues. Few T cell clones were found to be shared across patients, but shared repertoire signatures across patients were revealed in a tissue-specific fashion by motif-based clustering. A small and clinically heterogeneous patient cohort was studied, and sampling depth was acknowledged as a limitation.

From the cysteine up to the phenylalanine, the CDR3 has a length of 13 residues. The CDR3 was read in part: 36 bases, with the frame set at base 1. Sequences KGHPV (CDR1) and FQNQEV (CDR2) are obtained from the germline V gene (reference sequence). V is cut by 4 bases and J by 0 bases, and the space between the germline ends is 6 bases. Material: sorted cells pooled from one or two spleens. The chain links TRBV26 with TRBJ1-2; matching of 5 bases hints at TRBD1 as the D gene. The source of this sequence is a pool of C57BL/6 mice in good health. The CDR3 amino acid sequence is: CASSPTANSDYTF. The CDR3 DNA, read in part, is TGTGCCAGCAGTCCGACAGCAAACTCCGACTACACC.